This T cell receptor beta chain comes out of a study of T cell changes during pregnancy in multiple sclerosis. J lost 0 bases, V lost 2 bases, and 7 bases had no gene match. Germline-derived CDR1 and CDR2 are SGHVS and FQNEAQ. The CDR3 totals 18 residues. Repertoires were generated with immunoSEQ multiplex PCR, while TCRdb's copy carries only in-frame clones and drops some. Among some 60,000 clones listed, approximately 90% were seen once. Source: CD4+ T cells from peripheral blood mononuclear cells, taken in the first trimester of pregnancy. This chain joins TRBV7-8 and TRBJ2-7; 13 nucleotides agree with TRBD2. This clonotype was obtained from a female donor with multiple sclerosis, enrolled in a pregnancy study. CDR3 nucleotides: TGTGCCAGCAGCTTAAGGGGACTAGCGGGGCCGAGCTCCTACGAGCAGTACTTC. This translates into CASSLRGLAGPSSYEQYF.